Listed here are 8 T cell receptor beta chains from one sample, sequenced in a study of T cells in Graves' hyperthyroidism and ophthalmopathy. Using RNA transcripts as the source, TCR beta CDR3 regions were amplified. Using the HTBI primer set, a first-round RT-PCR was run on the TCR CDR3. TCRdb passed the multiplex PCR reads through MiXCR, listing each CDR3 protein once. This sample has about 400,000 distinct CDR3 sequences, with about 16% found just once. Sequenced input: blood. The receptors come from a woman in her 30s with Graves' hyperthyroidism.

Ten or more counts support this clonotype. The rearrangement joins TRBV7-2 to TRBJ2-4, with D perhaps matching TRBD2 (5 bases). Germline CDR1 is SGHTA and CDR2 is FQGNSA. The CDR3 length is 13 residues. Deletions cut 7 bases from V and 8 bases from J, with 15 bases between. This CDR3 reads CASTPLARDIQYF. DNA for the CDR3: TGTGCCAGCACCCCTCTAGCTCGTGACATTCAGTACTTC.

In its sample, this clonotype was seen many times. V usage is TRBV6-1 and J usage is TRBJ2-7; D unresolved. This CDR3 region has 14 residues. Germline CDR1 is MNHNS and CDR2 is SASEGT. The germline V and J ends were trimmed by 4 bases and 0 bases, with 10 bases remaining between them. The CDR3 DNA reads TGTGCCAGCAGTGCGAGTAGGAGCTCCTACGAGCAGTACTTC. It specifies CASSASRSSYEQYF.

The V and J genes are TRBV2 and TRBJ2-7; D perhaps matches TRBD2 (6 bases). Trimming left V 7 bases short and J 6 bases short, with 16 bases between. This CDR3 has 13 amino acids. Germline V gene data show CDR1 as SNHLY and CDR2 as FYNNEI. CDR3 coding DNA: TGTGCCAGCAAACACTCTAGCGAGCGCGAGCAGTACTTC. This gives the protein CASKHSSEREQYF.

This clonotype was seen many times. This rearrangement joins TRBV7-3 to TRBJ2-7, with 11 bases aligning to TRBD2. Germline CDR1 reads SGHTA; CDR2 reads FQGTGA. The CDR3 sequence is 16 residues long. V was pared by 5 bases and J by 4 bases, with 10 bases of the junction left unmatched. The CDR3 reads CASSAQTSGIKYEQYF. The CDR3 DNA reads TGTGCCAGCAGCGCCCAGACTAGCGGGATCAAGTACGAGCAGTACTTC. The full variable domain, with the rest looked up from reference TRBV7-3 and TRBJ2-7, is GAGVSQTPSNKVTEKGKYVELRCDPISGHTALYWYRQSLGQGPEFLIYFQGTGAADDSGLPNDRFFAVRPEGSVSTLKIQRTERGDSAVYLCASSAQTSGIKYEQYFGPGTRLTVT.

The sample holds many counts of this clonotype. The V gene is TRBV28, the J gene TRBJ2-1, with TRBD2 matching 9 bases. J lost 4 bases, V lost 5 bases, and 12 bases had no gene match. Germline CDR1 reads MDHEN; CDR2 reads SYDVKM. The CDR3 is made up of 17 amino acids. Written as DNA, the CDR3 is TGTGCCAGCAGTCCCCGAGGGGCGGGAGGGCCGTACAATGAGCAGTTCTTC. Amino acid sequence: CASSPRGAGGPYNEQFF.

The CDR3 nucleotides are TGCAGTGCTTGGGGGACAGGGGGCGCCTACAATGAGCAGTTCTTC. The encoded protein is CSAWGTGGAYNEQFF. The chain links TRBV20-1 to TRBJ2-1; 12 bases line up with TRBD1. After removal of 5 bases from V and 2 bases from J, the junction contained 4 bases not matched to a gene. This CDR3 is 15 amino acids long. CDR1 and CDR2 from the germline V gene are DFQATT and SNEGSKA (reference sequence).

The chain employs TRBV12-3 or TRBV12-4 and TRBJ2-3; 16 nucleotides align to TRBD2. Losses at the gene ends were 6 bases for V and 8 bases for J; bases not matched to a gene: 11. This CDR3 region has 17 residues. Here the CDR3 reads CASSTSGTSGRAGTQYF. CDR3 coding DNA: TGTGCCAGCAGCACTTCCGGGACTAGCGGGAGGGCAGGTACGCAGTATTTT.

This clonotype was found a few times. This rearrangement joins TRBV20-1 to TRBJ1-6, with TRBD1 as a possible D gene (5 bases). Germline CDR1 reads DFQATT; CDR2 reads SNEGSKA (reference sequence). CDR3 length: 14 amino acids. Trimming removed 3 bases from V and 8 bases from J, with 14 bases in between. This CDR3 reads CSARTTLGDSPLHF. The CDR3, as DNA: TGCAGTGCTAGGACTACCCTGGGGGATTCACCCCTCCACTTT.